Given below is one T cell receptor beta chain in context. What it binds is not known. The data belong to a study of CD8 T cells in ankylosing spondylitis. General study findings and limits: Reported data indicate significant enrichment of disease-linked clones within matched ankylosing spondylitis synovial fluid. A number of the motif variants had already been described in reactive arthritis synovial fluid and blood. Made up of about eight highly homologous variants, a TCR beta motif appeared characteristic of ankylosing spondylitis blood.

The germline V gene has CDR1 SGHVS and CDR2 FQNEAQ. The length of the CDR3 is 15 residues. Trimming pared 5 bases from V and 0 bases from J, leaving 12 bases between. For TCR beta, libraries came from quantitative 5'-RACE with molecular barcodes. TCRdb re-analysed the 5' RACE reads in MiXCR, keeping a single row per CDR3 protein. The sample lists about 360,000 distinct CDR3 sequences, roughly 20% seen once, with over 10% in the top ten. The chain carries TRBV7-8 and TRBJ2-3; D is unclear. The receptor was derived from a male donor with ankylosing spondylitis or in good health (not recorded which). Sample: blood, either unsorted or a sorted T cell fraction (not recorded which). CDR3 amino acids: CASSPIIQSTDTQYF. CDR3 sequence (DNA): TGTGCCAGCAGCCCAATTATCCAGAGCACAGATACGCAGTATTTT.